Listed here are 15 T cell receptor beta chains from one sample, sequenced in a study of shared clonotypes between healthy human individuals. Data came from immunoSEQ multiplex PCR; TCRdb stores just in-frame clones and leaves some out. The sample shows 850,000 to 1,200,000 clones, about 74% of them seen only once. The sequenced material came from memory CD4+ T cells sorted from blood. Noted subset: CD45RA-negative fraction. The receptors here all came from a man between 18 and 35 years old in good health.

The chain recombines TRBV12-5 with TRBJ2-6, with a weak D call TRBD1 (5 bases). Germline CDR1 and CDR2: LGHNT and FRNRAP. Deletions cut 0 bases from V and 0 bases from J, with 12 bases between. The CDR3 is 18 amino acids. CDR3 bases: TGTGCTAGTGGTTTGGTCCCAGGGTTTAGCTCTGGGGCCAACGTCCTGACTTTC. This codes for CASGLVPGFSSGANVLTF.

The chain joins TRBV2 to TRBJ1-5; unclear D gene. The ends were cut back, 5 bases at V and 3 bases at J, with 11 bases in the middle. This CDR3 region has 14 residues. Germline V lookup: CDR1 SNHLY, CDR2 FYNNEI. The chain's CDR3 is CASSSGRNNQPQHF. CDR3 DNA sequence: TGTGCCAGCAGTTCCGGACGGAACAATCAGCCCCAGCATTTT.

This chain's CDR3 is CASRPREQGAFF. CDR3 in DNA: TGTGCCAGCAGGCCCCGGGAACAAGGAGCTTTCTTT. This sequence joins TRBV6-6 and TRBJ1-1; D not certain. CDR3 size: 12 residues. Trimming took off 6 bases at V and 10 bases at J, with 15 bases between the two ends. The V gene's germline CDR1 is MNHNY and CDR2 SVGAGI (reference sequence).

The CDR3 sequence is CASSLLQVGGGYGYTF. DNA of the CDR3: TGTGCCAGCAGTTTACTGCAAGTCGGGGGCGGCTATGGCTACACCTTC. V gene TRBV28 combines with J gene TRBJ1-2; D perhaps matches TRBD1 (6 bases). V was pared by 2 bases and J by 4 bases, with 17 bases between. This CDR3 has 16 residues. Per the germline V gene, CDR1 is MDHEN and CDR2 is SYDVKM.

V gene TRBV10-3 combines with J gene TRBJ2-7, with TRBD1 identical over 10 bases. The V segment lost 3 bases and the J segment 7 bases; nucleotides outside the gene matches: 9. The CDR3 spans 15 residues. Germline CDR1 and CDR2: ENHRY and SYGVKD. The CDR3, as DNA: TGTGCCATCAGTGATCGACAGGGGGCGCGGGATGAGCAGTACTTC. Amino acids: CAISDRQGARDEQYF.

This chain joins TRBV11-3 and TRBJ1-1; the D gene is possibly TRBD1 (5 bases). V lost 5 bases and J 0 bases, leaving 19 bases between the germline ends. This CDR3 comprises 17 residues. Germline CDR1 and CDR2: SGHNT and YENEEA. The CDR3, as DNA: TGTGCCAGCAGCCCCCTGCCGCACAGGTTGGTGAACACTGAAGCTTTCTTT. Translating it yields CASSPLPHRLVNTEAFF.

This chain joins TRBV5-6 and TRBJ1-5, with 12 bases matching TRBD1. With 4 bases clipped from V and 6 bases from J, the junction kept 5 bases outside the gene matches. This CDR3 contains 15 residues. Germline CDR1 reads SGHDT; CDR2 reads YYEEEE. The CDR3 reads CASSPGTGGSQPQHF. The CDR3 region has the DNA TGTGCCAGCAGCCCCGGGACAGGGGGCAGTCAGCCCCAGCATTTT.

The chain carries TRBV28 and TRBJ1-1, with D unresolved. The length of the CDR3 is 12 residues. Germline V gene data show CDR1 as MDHEN and CDR2 as SYDVKM. The ends were cut back, 3 bases at V and 8 bases at J, with 10 bases in the middle. The CDR3, as DNA: TGTGCCAGCAGTTTTAAAGGCAGCGAAGCTTTCTTT. It is translated as CASSFKGSEAFF.

The V call is TRBV28, the J call TRBJ2-1; 15 bases are a match to TRBD2. The V and J ends lost 3 bases and 10 bases, in that order; junction bases with no gene match: 7. The CDR3 length is 16 residues. Germline assignment: CDR1 MDHEN and CDR2 SYDVKM. CDR3 in amino acids: CASSFPGTSGRPEQFF. In DNA form, the CDR3 reads TGTGCCAGCAGTTTTCCCGGGACTAGCGGGAGGCCCGAGCAGTTCTTC. Using reference TRBV28 and TRBJ2-1 for the parts outside the CDR3, the full variable domain is DVKVTQSSRYLVKRTGEKVFLECVQDMDHENMFWYRQDPGLGLRLIYFSYDVKMKEKGDIPEGYSVSREKKERFSLILESASTNQTSMYLCASSFPGTSGRPEQFFGPGTRLTVL.

This clone was seen many times. The chain carries TRBV4-2 and TRBJ2-1; 14 positions agree with TRBD2. V was clipped by 0 bases and J by 7 bases; unmatched bases: 5. CDR1 and CDR2 (germline): LGHNA, YNFKEQ. This CDR3 spans 17 amino acids. The DNA of the CDR3 is TGTGCCAGCAGCCAAGAGGCGACTAGCGGGGGGGCAAATGAGCAGTTCTTC. Amino acids: CASSQEATSGGANEQFF.

The V and J genes are TRBV7-9 and TRBJ1-4; TRBD1 matches 7 bases. Germline-derived CDR1 and CDR2 are SEHNR and FQNEAQ (reference sequence). This CDR3 spans 14 amino acids. The ends lost 3 bases at V and 8 bases at J; junction bases unmatched: 6. In DNA form, the CDR3 reads TGTGCCAGCAGCTTTGCAGGGGGTGGGGAAAAACTGTTTTTT. Protein product: CASSFAGGGEKLFF.

The V call is TRBV9, the J call TRBJ1-6; TRBD1 matches 7 bases. The J segment lost 8 bases and the V segment lost 5 bases, leaving 7 bases of the junction unmatched. CDR3 length equals 14 residues. CDR1 SGDLS and CDR2 YYNGEE come from the germline V gene. The CDR3 coding sequence is TGTGCCAGCAGGCCCGGGACAGAATATTCACCCCTCCACTTT. Protein sequence: CASRPGTEYSPLHF.

V usage is TRBV30 and J usage is TRBJ1-3; D gene unclear. Trimming shortened V by 0 bases and J by 3 bases, and 9 bases separated the two germline ends. The CDR3 contains 14 residues. The germline gives CDR1 GTSNPN, CDR2 SVGIG (reference sequence). CDR3 sequence (DNA): TGTGCCTGGAGTGTACGCGGTTTTGGAAACACCATATATTTT. Protein sequence: CAWSVRGFGNTIYF.

This rearrangement joins TRBV15 to TRBJ2-3, with TRBD2 matching 8 bases. Trimming cost V 3 bases and J 6 bases; bases outside gene matches: 5. The CDR3 length is 14 residues. Per the germline V gene, CDR1 is LNHNV and CDR2 is YYDKDF (reference sequence). The CDR3 DNA sequence: TGTGCCACCAGCAGCGGACTAGCCAGGGATACGCAGTATTTT. It encodes CATSSGLARDTQYF. Full variable domain (remainder filled in from reference TRBV15 and TRBJ2-3): DAMVIQNPRYQVTQFGKPVTLSCSQTLNHNVMYWYQQKSSQAPKLLFHYYDKDFNNEADTPDNFQSRRPNTSFCFLDIRSPGLGDTAMYLCATSSGLARDTQYFGPGTRLTVL.

This clone was counted only a few times. The rearrangement joins TRBV5-1 to TRBJ2-2; D assignment may be TRBD1 or TRBD2 (5 bases each). This CDR3 has 16 residues. Germline CDR1 and CDR2: SGHRS and YFSETQ. Between the trimmed V and J ends, which lost 4 bases and 6 bases, there was a span of 19 bases. This CDR3 reads CASSRAAQGGSGELFF. CDR3 coding DNA: TGCGCCAGCAGCAGGGCGGCCCAGGGCGGGTCCGGGGAGCTGTTTTTT.